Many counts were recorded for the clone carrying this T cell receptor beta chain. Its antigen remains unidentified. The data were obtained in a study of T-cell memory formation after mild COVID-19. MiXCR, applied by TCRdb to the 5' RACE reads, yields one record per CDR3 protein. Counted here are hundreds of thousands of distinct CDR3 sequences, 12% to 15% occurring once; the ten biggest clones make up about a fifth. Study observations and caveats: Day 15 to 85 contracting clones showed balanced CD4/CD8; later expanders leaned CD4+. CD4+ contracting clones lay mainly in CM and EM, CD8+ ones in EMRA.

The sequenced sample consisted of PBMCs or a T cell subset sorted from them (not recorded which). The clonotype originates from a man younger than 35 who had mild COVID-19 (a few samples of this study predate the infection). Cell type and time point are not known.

The CDR3 DNA reads as TGTGCCATCAGTGTAACGGGGTCTGACTCCTACAATGAGCAGTTCTTC. As protein: CAISVTGSDSYNEQFF. The chain carries TRBV10-3 and TRBJ2-1; perhaps TRBD2 as D (5 bases). The CDR3 extends over 16 amino acids. Deletions cut 4 bases from V and 0 bases from J, with 13 bases between. Germline assignment: CDR1 ENHRY and CDR2 SYGVKD.